This T cell receptor (beta chain) stems from a study of PD-1 blockade in mismatch repair-deficient tumors (dated by TCRdb to the late 2010s). In the study overall: Between late 2013 and late 2016, 75 to 95 consecutive patients with about 11 mismatch repair-deficient cancer types, all previously treated and progressing, were enrolled in the trial. Tumor-associated T cell clones were tracked in the peripheral blood of patients responding to PD-1 blockade by deep sequencing of TCR CDR3 regions.

General study outcomes and caveats: Clones residing in the tumor, which were often undetectable in blood before treatment, expanded quickly after pembrolizumab and then contracted, generally before radiologic responses.

Mismatch repair deficiency was established in every enrolled patient by polymerase chain reaction or immunohistochemistry. A few patients who responded to pembrolizumab therapy underwent TCR sequencing. The phase II trial prospectively evaluated PD-1 blockade with pembrolizumab in advanced mismatch repair-deficient cancers, independent of tissue of origin. Peripheral blood T cell samples were collected serially, before PD-1 blockade began and at several time points afterward. Blood sampling times were reported as weeks after the first pembrolizumab dose. The germline V gene yields SGHRS for CDR1 and YFSETQ for CDR2. From its cysteine to its phenylalanine, the CDR3 spans 14 amino acids. The entry retains the CDR3 DNA only, 42 bases that are in frame from base 1. V sheds 3 bases and J sheds 5 bases, leaving 14 bases between their ends. Library generation was performed with the immunoSEQ multiplex PCR assay. In TCRdb, the immuneACCESS table is reduced to in-frame sequences with V and J assigned. These tables do not hold every clone; where another copy was compared, an unresolved V gene accounts for under half, and the others remain unexplained. The sample table holds some 51,000 clones, of which more than 65% were seen once. The ten largest clones represent 7% to 8.5% of the sample.

Concerning this clone itself: No antigen is known for it. Base qualities are missing; no much larger clone stands one base away.

The receptor was isolated from an adult with mismatch repair-deficient cancer. This material consisted of peripheral blood, taken less than 21 weeks after starting pembrolizumab. The rearrangement joined TRBV5-1 to TRBJ2-5; a confident D gene designation cannot be given. CDR3 sequence: CASSWTEPVETQYF. The nucleotides read TGCGCCAGCAGCTGGACGGAACCGGTCGAGACCCAGTACTTC.